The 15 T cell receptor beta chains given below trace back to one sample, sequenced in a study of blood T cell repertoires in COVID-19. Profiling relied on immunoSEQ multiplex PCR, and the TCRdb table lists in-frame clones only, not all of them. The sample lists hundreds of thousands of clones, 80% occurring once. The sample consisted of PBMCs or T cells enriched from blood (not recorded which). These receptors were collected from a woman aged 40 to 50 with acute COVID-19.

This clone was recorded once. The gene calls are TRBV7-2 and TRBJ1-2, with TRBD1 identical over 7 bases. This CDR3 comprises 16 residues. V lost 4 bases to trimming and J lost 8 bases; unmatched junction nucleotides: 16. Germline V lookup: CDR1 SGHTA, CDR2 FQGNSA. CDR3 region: CASSSKLGQPPEGYTF. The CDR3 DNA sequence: TGTGCCAGCAGCTCGAAACTGGGACAGCCCCCTGAGGGCTACACCTTC.

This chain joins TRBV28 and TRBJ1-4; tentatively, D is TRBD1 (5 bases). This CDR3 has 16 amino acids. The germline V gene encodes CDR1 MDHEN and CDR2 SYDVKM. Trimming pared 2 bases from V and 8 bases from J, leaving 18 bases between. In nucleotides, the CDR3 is TGTGCCAGCAGTTTAAGCAGGGTGTCGGGGGAGGAAAAACTGTTTTTT. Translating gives CASSLSRVSGEEKLFF.

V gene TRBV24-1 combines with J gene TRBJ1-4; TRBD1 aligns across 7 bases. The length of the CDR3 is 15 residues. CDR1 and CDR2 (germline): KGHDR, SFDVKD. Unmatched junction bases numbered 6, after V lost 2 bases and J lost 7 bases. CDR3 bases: TGTGCCACCAGTGATTCCAGGGGGGTTCGTGAAAAACTGTTTTTT. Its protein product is CATSDSRGVREKLFF.

CDR3 loop: CASSSDRGDGYTF. The CDR3 DNA is TGTGCCAGCAGTTCCGACAGGGGGGATGGCTACACCTTC. V and J are TRBV28 and TRBJ1-2; TRBD1 agrees at 9 bases. Germline V lookup: CDR1 MDHEN, CDR2 SYDVKM. Losses at the gene ends were 4 bases for V and 6 bases for J; bases not matched to a gene: 3. The CDR3 runs to 13 residues.

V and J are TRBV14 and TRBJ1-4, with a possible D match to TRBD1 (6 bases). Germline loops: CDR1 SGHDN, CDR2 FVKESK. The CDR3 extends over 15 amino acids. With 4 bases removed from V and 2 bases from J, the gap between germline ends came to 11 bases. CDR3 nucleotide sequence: TGTGCCAGCAGCCCTATGAGGGGGACTAATGAAAAACTGTTTTTT. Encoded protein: CASSPMRGTNEKLFF.

CDR3 amino acids: CASRWRLEINQPQHF. DNA for the CDR3: TGTGCCAGCCGGTGGAGGTTGGAGATCAATCAGCCCCAGCATTTT. The chain has TRBV6-5 and TRBJ1-5; D unclear. The V gene's germline CDR1 is MNHEY and CDR2 SVGAGI. The CDR3 totals 15 residues. The V end lost 8 bases, the J end lost 3 bases, and 17 bases lay between the germline ends.

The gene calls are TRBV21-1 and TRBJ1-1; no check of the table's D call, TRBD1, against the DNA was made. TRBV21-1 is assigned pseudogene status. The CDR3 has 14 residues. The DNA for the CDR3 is TGTGCCAGCCTCTCAACAGGGTTGGGGACTGAAGCTTTCTTT. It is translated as CASLSTGLGTEAFF.

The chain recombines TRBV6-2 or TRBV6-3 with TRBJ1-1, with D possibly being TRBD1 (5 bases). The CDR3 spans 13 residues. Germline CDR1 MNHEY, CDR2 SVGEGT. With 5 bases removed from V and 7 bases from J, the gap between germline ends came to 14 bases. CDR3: CASSKPGRGEAFF. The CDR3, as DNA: TGTGCCAGCAGTAAACCAGGGCGAGGTGAAGCTTTCTTT.

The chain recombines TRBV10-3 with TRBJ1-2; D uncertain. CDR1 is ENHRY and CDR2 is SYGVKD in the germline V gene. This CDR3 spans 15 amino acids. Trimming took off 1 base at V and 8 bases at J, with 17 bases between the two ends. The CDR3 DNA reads TGTGCCATCAGTGAGTATCAGGCCAACCCTTCCGGCTACACCTTC. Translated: CAISEYQANPSGYTF.

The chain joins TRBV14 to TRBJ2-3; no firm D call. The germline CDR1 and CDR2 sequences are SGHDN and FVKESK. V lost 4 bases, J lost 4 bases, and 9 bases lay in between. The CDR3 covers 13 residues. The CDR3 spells CASSRSQADTQYF. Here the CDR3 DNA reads TGTGCCAGCAGCCGGTCCCAGGCAGATACGCAGTATTTT. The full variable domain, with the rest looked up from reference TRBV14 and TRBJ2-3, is EAGVTQFPSHSVIEKGQTVTLRCDPISGHDNLYWYRRVMGKEIKFLLHFVKESKQDESGMPNNRFLAERTGGTYSTLKVQPAELEDSGVYFCASSRSQADTQYFGPGTRLTVL.

CDR3: CASSLGDNNSPLHF. CDR3 sequence (DNA): TGCGCCAGCAGCTTGGGGGACAATAATTCACCCCTCCACTTT. The chain couples TRBV5-1 to TRBJ1-6; D perhaps matches TRBD1 (6 bases). The CDR3 runs 14 residues. Germline V gene lookup returns CDR1 SGHRS and CDR2 YFSETQ. V was pared by 0 bases and J by 5 bases, with 6 bases between.

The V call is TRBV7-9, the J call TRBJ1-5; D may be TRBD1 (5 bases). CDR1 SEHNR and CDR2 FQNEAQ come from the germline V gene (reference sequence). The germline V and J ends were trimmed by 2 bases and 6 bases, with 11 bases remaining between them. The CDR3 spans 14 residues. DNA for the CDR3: TGTGCCAGCAGCTTAACGGGGGAGGGTCAGCCCCAGCATTTT. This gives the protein CASSLTGEGQPQHF.

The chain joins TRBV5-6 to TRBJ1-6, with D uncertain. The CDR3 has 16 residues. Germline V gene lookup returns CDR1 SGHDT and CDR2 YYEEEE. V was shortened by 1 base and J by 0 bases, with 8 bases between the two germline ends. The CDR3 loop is CASSLFVSSYNSPLHF. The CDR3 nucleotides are TGTGCCAGCAGCTTGTTTGTTAGCTCCTATAATTCACCCCTCCACTTT.

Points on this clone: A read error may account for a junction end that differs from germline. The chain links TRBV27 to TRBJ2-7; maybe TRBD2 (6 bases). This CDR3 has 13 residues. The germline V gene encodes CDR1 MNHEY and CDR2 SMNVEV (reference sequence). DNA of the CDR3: TGTGCCAGCAGGGGGGGTAGTGGCTACGGGCAGTACTTC. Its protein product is CASRGGSGYGQYF.

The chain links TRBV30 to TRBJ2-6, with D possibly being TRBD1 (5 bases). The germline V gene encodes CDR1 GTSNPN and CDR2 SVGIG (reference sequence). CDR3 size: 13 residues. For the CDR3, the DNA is TGTGCGGGGCGAATCTCTGGGGCCAACGTCCTGACTTTC. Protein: CAGRISGANVLTF.